These 32 T cell receptor beta chains came from one sample sequenced in a study of T-cell memory formation after mild COVID-19. In TCRdb, the 5' RACE reads were re-called with MiXCR into one record per CDR3 protein. Among a few hundred thousand distinct CDR3 sequences listed, approximately 25% were seen once. Sample: PBMCs or a T cell subset sorted from them (not recorded which). These TCRs come from an adult woman who had mild COVID-19 (a few samples of this study predate the infection). Cell type and time point are not known.

This chain uses TRBV14 with TRBJ1-2; D remains unclear. This CDR3 contains 13 residues. V was cut by 3 bases and J by 4 bases, with 9 bases left in between. Germline V gene sequence: CDR1 SGHDN, CDR2 FVKESK. The CDR3 protein is CASSHGSAYGYTF. CDR3 bases: TGTGCCAGCAGCCATGGATCGGCCTATGGCTACACCTTC.

This clonotype was seen more than once but under ten times. The V call is TRBV18, the J call TRBJ2-5, with 7 bases identical to TRBD1. The CDR3 runs 13 residues. V gave up 4 bases and J gave up 5 bases; unmatched junction bases: 4. CDR1 is KGHSH, CDR2 LQKENI, per germline. The CDR3 loop is CASSQTGMETQYF. DNA of the CDR3: TGTGCCAGCTCACAGACAGGGATGGAGACCCAGTACTTC.

This clonotype has a handful of counts. This chain connects TRBV24-1 to TRBJ2-3; 9 nucleotides agree with TRBD2. This CDR3 comprises 15 residues. CDR1 KGHDR and CDR2 SFDVKD come from the germline V gene. After removal of 4 bases from V and 8 bases from J, the junction contained 9 bases not matched to a gene. The CDR3 DNA reads as TGTGCCACCAGTGACCCGGCTAGCGGGACGGGTACGCAGTATTTT. Its translation: CATSDPASGTGTQYF.

As DNA, the CDR3 is TGTGCCAGCAGTTCAGGCGTCCCTTTTTCCCTCGCCGCTTTCTTT. It specifies CASSSGVPFSLAAFF. V and J are TRBV28 and TRBJ1-1; no clear D. The CDR3 sequence is 15 residues long. V dropped 4 bases and J dropped 11 bases, with 23 bases sitting between them. Germline V CDR1 and CDR2: MDHEN, SYDVKM.

This chain joins TRBV6-2 or TRBV6-3 and TRBJ2-3; D possibly corresponds to TRBD2 (5 bases). Germline values: CDR1 MNHEY, CDR2 SVGEGT. Trimming left V 7 bases short and J 3 bases short, with 11 bases between. CDR3 length: 13 amino acids. CDR3 loop: CASNGRGTDTQYF. In nucleotides, the CDR3 is TGTGCCAGCAACGGTCGGGGAACAGATACGCAGTATTTT.

The genes are TRBV3-1 and TRBJ2-1; TRBD2 is a possible D gene (6 bases). Looked up from germline, CDR1 is LGHDT and CDR2 is YNNKEL (reference sequence). Trimming pared 1 base from V and 2 bases from J, leaving 12 bases between. This CDR3 is 16 amino acids long. As DNA, the CDR3 is TGTGCCAGCAGCCAAGGCGCTAGCGAACCCTACAATGAGCAGTTCTTC. Translation: CASSQGASEPYNEQFF.

The V gene is TRBV5-5, the J gene TRBJ2-5; 10 positions match TRBD2. The ends lost 3 bases at V and 9 bases at J; junction bases unmatched: 14. Germline CDR1 is SGHKS and CDR2 is YYEKEE (reference sequence). This CDR3 is built from 16 residues. CDR3 protein: CASSWARTSGVVAQYF. CDR3 DNA sequence: TGTGCCAGCAGCTGGGCTAGGACTAGCGGCGTAGTGGCCCAGTACTTC.

V usage is TRBV5-1 and J usage is TRBJ2-5; no clear D gene. V was pared by 0 bases and J by 0 bases, with 12 bases between. There are 16 residues in the CDR3. Germline loops: CDR1 SGHRS, CDR2 YFSETQ. The CDR3: CASSLARSDYQETQYF. The CDR3 nucleotides read TGCGCCAGCAGCTTGGCCCGGTCAGATTACCAAGAGACCCAGTACTTC.

This chain connects TRBV5-1 to TRBJ1-1; no firm D call. The germline gives CDR1 SGHRS, CDR2 YFSETQ. Trimming cost V 5 bases and J 4 bases, with 15 bases left between them. This CDR3 is 14 amino acids long. The CDR3 DNA follows: TGCGCCAGCAGTGGAGGCGTGGGAGTCACTGAAGCTTTCTTT. Its protein product is CASSGGVGVTEAFF.

This chain joins TRBV3-2 and TRBJ2-3. TRBV3-2 is tagged as a pseudogene. CDR3 length equals 16 residues. CDR3 sequence reads: CASSQDRRQCTDTQYF. CDR3 nucleotide sequence: TGTGCCAGCAGCCAAGATAGGCGGCAGTGCACAGATACGCAGTATTTT.

CDR3 sequence reads: CAKKTGARKKYF. CDR3 bases: TGTGCCAAGAAAACAGGGGCCAGGAAGAAGTACTTC. V is TRBV2 and J is TRBJ2-7, with 7 bases fitting TRBD1. The ends lost 10 bases at V and 11 bases at J; junction bases unmatched: 14. There are 12 residues in the CDR3. Germline CDR1 reads SNHLY; CDR2 reads FYNNEI.

This chain uses TRBV4-2 with TRBJ1-2, with 9 bases identical to TRBD1. The CDR3 sequence is 15 residues long. Germline assignment: CDR1 LGHNA and CDR2 YNFKEQ. V trimming: 4 bases; J trimming: 5 bases; junction bases outside the gene matches: 8. CDR3 nucleotide sequence: TGTGCCAGCAGCCCCCGGGACAGGGATGTTTATGGCTACACCTTC. Its protein is CASSPRDRDVYGYTF.

The V and J genes are TRBV7-2 and TRBJ2-3; no clear D gene. The CDR3 extends over 14 amino acids. Germline CDR1 SGHTA, CDR2 FQGNSA. With 3 bases removed from V and 4 bases from J, the gap between germline ends came to 11 bases. In nucleotides, the CDR3 is TGTGCCAGCAGCTTGGCCAACAGCGCAGATACGCAGTATTTT. Translating gives CASSLANSADTQYF.

The chain carries TRBV10-3 and TRBJ2-1, with TRBD2 matching over 13 bases. The better agreement between TRBJ2-7 and the DNA end casts doubt on the J call. The CDR3 is 17 residues long. CDR1 is ENHRY and CDR2 is SYGVKD in the germline V gene. The CDR3 region has the DNA TGTGCCATCAGTGTTTTTTGGACTAGCGGGAGTAGGAATGAGCAGTACTTC. The encoded protein is CAISVFWTSGSRNEQYF.

The chain links TRBV15 to TRBJ2-5; 12 bases agree with TRBD1. This CDR3 has 14 amino acids. V dropped 9 bases and J dropped 4; count of bases not matched to a gene: 6. The germline CDR1 and CDR2 sequences are LNHNV and YYDKDF (reference sequence). The CDR3 DNA reads as TGTGCCACTGAGACGGGACAGGGGGCAGAGACCCAGTACTTC. Translating it yields CATETGQGAETQYF.

This clonotype was detected a few times. This chain connects TRBV29-1 to TRBJ2-7, with TRBD1 matching over 8 bases. CDR3 size: 11 residues. Germline CDR1 and CDR2: SQVTM and ANQGSEA. V trimming: 7 bases; J trimming: 3 bases; junction bases outside the gene matches: 2. The CDR3, as DNA: TGCAGCGCAGGGGGCAGCTACGAGCAGTACTTC. Translation gives CSAGGSYEQYF.

V usage is TRBV15 and J usage is TRBJ1-1, with a weak D call TRBD1 (5 bases). The CDR3 covers 15 residues. Trimming pared 3 bases from V and 0 bases from J, leaving 11 bases between. Germline V gene sequence: CDR1 LNHNV, CDR2 YYDKDF (reference sequence). The DNA of the CDR3 is TGTGCCACCAGCAGTCCAGGGTACCTGAACACTGAAGCTTTCTTT. It is translated as CATSSPGYLNTEAFF.

This chain links TRBV11-2 with TRBJ2-7, with D possibly being TRBD2 (6 bases). The V gene lost 5 bases and the J gene lost 4 bases, with 15 bases spanning the gap. Per germline, CDR1 SGHAT and CDR2 FQNNGV. This CDR3 has 14 residues. CDR3 in DNA: TGTGCCAGCAGCCACCTCCTAGCGAGGTACGAGCAGTACTTC. Encoded protein: CASSHLLARYEQYF.

The genes are TRBV6-5 and TRBJ2-7; 8 bases fit TRBD1. This CDR3 is 15 amino acids long. With 7 bases clipped from V and 3 bases from J, the junction kept 11 bases outside the gene matches. Germline V gene lookup returns CDR1 MNHEY and CDR2 SVGAGI. In DNA form, the CDR3 reads TGTGCCAGCATAAAAACCGGGACAGGAAACTACGAGCAGTACTTC. This sequence encodes CASIKTGTGNYEQYF.

In this sample, this clonotype turned up a few times. This chain links TRBV7-4 with TRBJ1-5, with unresolved D. Germline CDR1 is SGHVT and CDR2 is SQSDAQ. The CDR3 consists of 18 residues. V shed 6 bases and J shed 0 bases, with 21 bases lying between them. CDR3 region: CASSFPQRLDHSNQPQHF. As DNA, the CDR3 is TGTGCCAGCAGTTTTCCTCAGCGTTTGGACCATAGCAATCAGCCCCAGCATTTT.

There are a few counts of this clonotype. The V and J genes are TRBV29-1 and TRBJ2-1; D is perhaps TRBD1 (5 bases). Germline V gene data show CDR1 as SQVTM and CDR2 as ANQGSEA. Trimming took 0 bases from V and 12 from J, leaving 12 bases between them. This CDR3 comprises 12 residues. This CDR3 reads CSVEDLQGVQFF. The CDR3 DNA reads as TGCAGCGTTGAAGATCTGCAGGGTGTGCAGTTCTTC.

This chain links TRBV12-3 or TRBV12-4 with TRBJ1-4; no firm D call. This CDR3 contains 15 residues. Trimming left V 7 bases short and J 0 bases short, with 12 bases between. The CDR3 nucleotides read TGTGCCAGCACCCTTCAGAGAGCAACTAATGAAAAACTGTTTTTT. Residues: CASTLQRATNEKLFF.

The rearrangement uses TRBV7-9 and TRBJ2-5; D gene ambiguous. The germline V and J ends were trimmed by 5 bases and 5 bases, with 12 bases remaining between them. The CDR3 is 13 amino acids. Germline CDR1 and CDR2: SEHNR and FQNEAQ (reference sequence). CDR3 protein: CASSPRGWETQYF. In DNA form, the CDR3 reads TGTGCCAGCAGCCCCAGAGGTTGGGAGACCCAGTACTTC. Filled out from reference TRBV7-9 and TRBJ2-5, the complete variable domain reads DTGVSQNPRHKITKRGQNVTFRCDPISEHNRLYWYRQTLGQGPEFLTYFQNEAQLEKSRLLSDRFSAERPKGSFSTLEIQRTEQGDSAMYLCASSPRGWETQYFGPGTRLLVL.

This clonotype was detected a few times. The chain links TRBV5-5 to TRBJ1-1; 9 positions agree with TRBD1. Germline CDR1 reads SGHKS; CDR2 reads YYEKEE (reference sequence). J lost 6 bases, V lost 4 bases, and 7 bases had no gene match. The CDR3 extends over 14 amino acids. The CDR3 sequence is CASSTGQGWAEAFF. In nucleotides, the CDR3 is TGTGCCAGCAGCACGGGACAGGGATGGGCTGAAGCTTTCTTT.

The chain links TRBV5-4 to TRBJ1-1; 9 bases align to TRBD1. V lost 2 bases and J lost 11; bases outside the gene matches: 7. The CDR3 totals 13 residues. Germline V gives CDR1 SGHNT, CDR2 YYREEE (reference sequence). CDR3 amino acids: CASSFTGGERAFF. CDR3 nucleotide sequence: TGTGCCAGCAGCTTTACAGGGGGCGAGAGGGCTTTCTTT.

This clonotype has just a few counts. The V call is TRBV29-1, the J call TRBJ2-6, with a weak D call TRBD2 (6 bases). The CDR3 extends over 19 amino acids. Germline V lookup: CDR1 SQVTM, CDR2 ANQGSEA. Trimming removed 4 bases from V and 1 base from J, with 23 bases in between. CDR3 bases: TGCAGCGTTGGAAGGCGGGACCCCAGTCTTAGGTCTGGGGCCAACGTCCTGACTTTC. The encoded protein is CSVGRRDPSLRSGANVLTF.

The chain recombines TRBV7-2 with TRBJ2-3; possibly TRBD2 for D (5 bases). In germline, CDR1 is SGHTA, CDR2 FQGNSA. The CDR3 has 15 amino acids. V lost 2 bases, J lost 4 bases, and 13 bases lay in between. The CDR3 is CASSLYGRRADTQYF. The CDR3 coding sequence is TGTGCCAGCAGCTTATACGGGCGGCGGGCAGATACGCAGTATTTT.

The chain couples TRBV4-1 to TRBJ2-7, with unresolved D. Per germline, CDR1 MGHRA and CDR2 YSYEKL. V lost 0 bases to trimming and J lost 2 bases, with 14 bases between them. This CDR3 is 16 amino acids long. In DNA form, the CDR3 reads TGCGCCAGCAGCCAAGACCAAGCAGAAACCCCCTACGAGCAGTACTTC. Translated, it gives CASSQDQAETPYEQYF.

This sequence joins TRBV5-1 and TRBJ1-2, with 7 bases lining up with TRBD1. This CDR3 is 14 amino acids long. The V and J ends lost 4 bases and 3 bases, in that order; junction bases with no gene match: 6. From germline, CDR1 is SGHRS and CDR2 YFSETQ. This CDR3 is CASSRGDSDYGYTF. CDR3 nucleotide sequence: TGCGCCAGCAGCCGGGGGGACAGCGACTATGGCTACACCTTC.

This clonotype occurred a few times. The gene calls are TRBV12-3 or TRBV12-4 and TRBJ1-3, with TRBD1 as a possible D gene (5 bases). Trimming removed 6 bases from V and 0 bases from J, with 12 bases in between. The CDR3 sequence is 15 residues long. CDR3 nucleotide sequence: TGTGCCAGCAGCCCGACAGACAGCTCTGGAAACACCATATATTTT. Translating gives CASSPTDSSGNTIYF.

V gene TRBV13 combines with J gene TRBJ2-3; 14 positions agree with TRBD2. Germline V CDR1 and CDR2: PRHDT, FYEKMQ (reference sequence). The trim removed 4 bases at V and 10 bases at J, leaving 10 bases unmatched. The CDR3 sequence is 16 residues long. In nucleotides, the CDR3 is TGTGCCAGCAGCTCCAAGGCCGGGACTAGCGGGAGTGCGCAGTATTTT. Translation: CASSSKAGTSGSAQYF.

This clonotype was observed a few times. V and J are TRBV18 and TRBJ1-1, with unresolved D. CDR1 and CDR2 from the germline V gene are KGHSH and LQKENI. This CDR3 comprises 15 residues. V lost 1 base and J lost 6, with 15 bases in between. The CDR3 region has the DNA TGTGCCAGCTCACCACGGGGTGGTGATGGCGCTGAAGCTTTCTTT. Protein product: CASSPRGGDGAEAFF.